These T cell receptor beta chains were read from a single sample in a study of CD8+ T cells in alopecia areata. Using immunoSEQ multiplex PCR, the repertoire was profiled, and TCRdb retains in-frame clones only, with some absent. Among hundreds of thousands of clones listed, about 60% were seen once. Here the sequenced sample was CD4+ T cells sorted from blood, taken at week 0. Every receptor here comes from a human donor with alopecia areata. CDR3s include the opening cysteine and the closing phenylalanine or tryptophan. D genes are given only for firm matches. Clone sizes are given selectively: once, few, many, or a class where the clone is expanded.

V	J	size	D	DNA	CDR3
TRBV6-1	TRBJ2-5	NA	NA	TGTGCCAGCAGAGGCAGAGCCCAAGAGACCCAGTACTTC	CASRGRAQETQYF
TRBV9	TRBJ2-6	NA	NA	TGTGCCAGCTCTCAGGGAGCTGGGGCCAACGTCCTGACTTTC	CASSQGAGANVLTF
TRBV7-9	TRBJ1-1	NA	NA	TGTGCCAGCAGCTTAAGGGAGGACACTGAAGCTTTCTTT	CASSLREDTEAFF
TRBV18	TRBJ1-2	once	TRBD1	TGTGCCAGCTCAGGACAGGGTCATGGCTACACCTTC	CASSGQGHGYTF
TRBV5-1	TRBJ1-1	few	NA	TGCGCCAGCAGCCGACCACAGGGGAACACTGAAGCTTTCTTT	CASSRPQGNTEAFF
TRBV5-1	TRBJ2-1	NA	TRBD1	TGCGCCAGCACCTATGACAGGGCCCTCGGGGAGCAGTTCTTC	CASTYDRALGEQFF
TRBV7-9	TRBJ2-3	NA	NA	TGTGCCAGCTTCGGATGGGAAGATACGCAGTATTTT	CASFGWEDTQYF
TRBV7-9	TRBJ2-3	few	TRBD1	TGTGCCAGCAGCTTCAACCGGGACAGCCCATCAGATACGCAGTATTTT	CASSFNRDSPSDTQYF
TRBV30	TRBJ2-4	NA	NA	TGTGCCTGGAACTCAGGGGGAGGGCAAAACATTCAGTACTTC	CAWNSGGGQNIQYF
TRBV30	TRBJ2-7	NA	NA	TGTGCCTGGATCTCGACACAAACCTACGAGCAGTACTTC	CAWISTQTYEQYF
TRBV10-3	TRBJ2-7	NA	NA	TGTGCCATCAGTGAGTCGGTTGGCGAGCAGTACTTC	CAISESVGEQYF
TRBV30	TRBJ1-5	NA	TRBD1	TGTGCCTGGAGCGGCAGGGGGCCTGTAACTAATCAGCCCCAGCATTTT	CAWSGRGPVTNQPQHF
TRBV30	TRBJ2-3	NA	NA	TGTGCCTGGAGTGTACCCGGCGGGATCACAGATACGCAGTATTTT	CAWSVPGGITDTQYF
TRBV25-1	TRBJ1-6	NA	NA	TGTGCCAGCAGTGCCCTAGCCTACTCCTATAATTCACCCCTCCACTTT	CASSALAYSYNSPLHF
TRBV30	TRBJ1-1	once	NA	TGTGCCTGGAATAGGGGGGGTTCGACATCTGAAGCTTTCTTT	CAWNRGGSTSEAFF
TRBV4-1	TRBJ2-6	NA	TRBD1	TGCGCCAGCAGCCGGCCGGGACAGTCTTTCTCTGGGGCCAACGTCCCGACTTTC	CASSRPGQSFSGANVPTF
TRBV4-1	TRBJ1-1	NA	NA	TGCGCCAGCAGCCAAGACCGAGACCGGGATATAGAAGCTTTCTTT	CASSQDRDRDIEAFF
TRBV6-5	TRBJ2-7	few	TRBD1	TGTGCCAGCAGTAAGGACAGGGGGCTCTACGAGCAGTACTTC	CASSKDRGLYEQYF
TRBV4-1	TRBJ1-2	once	TRBD1	TGCGCCAGCAGCCCAATTGGACAGGCGATCAACTATGGCTACACCTTC	CASSPIGQAINYGYTF
TRBV5-1	TRBJ2-3	NA	NA	TGCGCCAGCAGCTTGGTCGGCATTCAGACAGATACGCAGTATTTT	CASSLVGIQTDTQYF
TRBV9	TRBJ2-3	NA	NA	TGTGCCAGCAGCGTTTCGGGCAGTTCAGATACGCAGTATTTT	CASSVSGSSDTQYF
TRBV10-3	TRBJ2-5	NA	NA	TGTGCCATCAGTGATTCAAGGGTGAGGAGGACCCAGTACTTC	CAISDSRVRRTQYF
TRBV30	TRBJ2-3	NA	NA	TGTGCCTGGAGTGTAGGAGGCAGGGAAGGGGATACGCAGTATTTT	CAWSVGGREGDTQYF
TRBV9	TRBJ2-5	once	TRBD1	TGTGCCAGCAGCTCAGACAGGGGAAGCCAAGAGACCCAGTACTTC	CASSSDRGSQETQYF
TRBV6-1	TRBJ1-6	few	NA	TGTGCCAGCAGTGAAGCCCCAACCTATAATTCACCCCTCCACTTT	CASSEAPTYNSPLHF
TRBV27	TRBJ2-6	NA	NA	TGTGCCAGCAGTGCCGGACTCGCTTACTCTGGGGCCAACGTCCTGACTTTC	CASSAGLAYSGANVLTF
TRBV29-1	TRBJ2-1	NA	TRBD1	TGCAGCGTTGACCCACAGGGGATCTCCTACAATGAGCAGTTCTTC	CSVDPQGISYNEQFF
TRBV4-3	TRBJ2-2	NA	NA	TGCGCCAGCAGCCAAGTTCGCCTAGTCTTGGCCGGGGAGCTGTTTTTT	CASSQVRLVLAGELFF
TRBV6-1	TRBJ2-7	NA	NA	TGTGCCAGCAGCGCGGACAGGAGGGTAGGCGAGCAGTACTTC	CASSADRRVGEQYF
TRBV28	TRBJ1-5	NA	NA	TGTGCCAGCAGTTCACCCCCTAGCAATCAGCCCCAGCATTTT	CASSSPPSNQPQHF
TRBV30	TRBJ2-7	NA	NA	TGTGCCTGGAATAATGGGGGAGCTCACGAGCAGTACTTC	CAWNNGGAHEQYF
TRBV30	TRBJ1-5	NA	NA	TGTGCCTGGACTCCAGGTCCGGGTCAGCCCCAGCATTTT	CAWTPGPGQPQHF
TRBV27	TRBJ2-2	NA	TRBD1	TGTGCCAGCAGGGACAGGAAGGCCGGGGAGCTGTTTTTT	CASRDRKAGELFF
TRBV19	TRBJ1-2	NA	NA	TGTGCCAGTACCATCACAGGCTATGGCTACACCTTC	CASTITGYGYTF
TRBV20-1	TRBJ1-4	once	NA	TGCAGTGCTAGGGCCCTCGAAAAACTGTTTTTT	CSARALEKLFF
TRBV29-1	TRBJ2-2	NA	TRBD1	TGCAGCGTCGACGGGACAGCTGGGACCGGGGAGCTGTTTTTT	CSVDGTAGTGELFF
TRBV6-5	TRBJ2-5	NA	TRBD1	TGTGCCAGCAGTTACCCTGGACAGGAAAAAGAGACCCAGTACTTC	CASSYPGQEKETQYF
TRBV5-6	TRBJ1-2	NA	TRBD1	TGTGCCAGCAGCCTATGGGACAGGCCTGGTGGAGGCTACACCTTC	CASSLWDRPGGGYTF
TRBV11-2	TRBJ2-1	NA	NA	TGTGCCAGCAGATCCCCTAGTCGAGCGGACAATGAGCAGTTCTTC	CASRSPSRADNEQFF
TRBV11-2	TRBJ2-1	NA	NA	TGTGCCAGCAGCTCACTACGGAACAATGAGCAGTTCTTC	CASSSLRNNEQFF
TRBV29-1	TRBJ1-1	few	NA	TGCAGCGTAAGAACCATGAACACTGAAGCTTTCTTT	CSVRTMNTEAFF
TRBV25-1	TRBJ2-1	NA	TRBD2	TGTGCCAGCTACGGGACTAGCGGGTACAATGAGCAGTTCTTC	CASYGTSGYNEQFF
TRBV4-1	TRBJ1-2	NA	TRBD1	TGCGCCAGCAGCCTCGACAGGGCTGGGTATGGCTACACCTTC	CASSLDRAGYGYTF
TRBV7-2	TRBJ2-1	few	NA	TGTGCCAGCAGCATAAAGGTTTACAATGAGCAGTTCTTC	CASSIKVYNEQFF
TRBV6-1	TRBJ2-5	many	TRBD1	TGTGCCAGCAGTGGGACAGGGTACCAAGAGACCCAGTACTTC	CASSGTGYQETQYF
TRBV4-2	TRBJ1-5	few	TRBD1	TGTGCCAGCAGCCACGGACAGGGGGCCCTTCAATCAGCCCAGCATTTT	CASSHGQGALQSAQHF
TRBV6-5	TRBJ2-2	NA	NA	TGTGCCAGCAGCCGTAGCGAGACGAACACCGGGGAGCTGTTTTTT	CASSRSETNTGELFF
TRBV11-1	TRBJ2-6	few	NA	TGTGCCAGCAGCTTAGGGTATCGGGACACTTACTCTGGGGCCAACGTCCTGACTTTC	CASSLGYRDTYSGANVLTF
TRBV5-1	TRBJ2-7	NA	NA	TGCGCCAGCAGCTGGGAAGGGACGATCTACGAGCAGTACTTC	CASSWEGTIYEQYF
TRBV11-2	TRBJ2-5	NA	NA	TGTGCCAGCAGCTACCCCTTTCGACAGGAATACTTTGAGACCCAGTACTTC	CASSYPFRQEYFETQYF